This record covers a single TCR beta chain. The data stem from a study of control samples from healthy donors and cancer patients. Libraries were prepared by immunoSEQ multiplex PCR; TCRdb keeps only in-frame clonotypes and omits some of them. Counted here are approximately 41,000 clones, roughly 94% occurring once; the ten biggest clones make up 20% to 30%. This receptor was obtained from a man aged 60-69 years in good health. Input material: blood.

The CDR3 region is CASSFSGLGGIQYF. As DNA, the CDR3 is TGTGCCAGCAGCTTTTCCGGACTCGGCGGGATTCAGTATTTT. The J gene is TRBJ2-3, the V gene TRBV7-9, with TRBD2 as a possible D gene (6 bases). CDR1 is SEHNR, CDR2 FQNEAQ, per germline (reference sequence). The CDR3 is 14 residues long. The V end lost 3 bases, the J end lost 12 bases, and 19 bases lay between the germline ends.